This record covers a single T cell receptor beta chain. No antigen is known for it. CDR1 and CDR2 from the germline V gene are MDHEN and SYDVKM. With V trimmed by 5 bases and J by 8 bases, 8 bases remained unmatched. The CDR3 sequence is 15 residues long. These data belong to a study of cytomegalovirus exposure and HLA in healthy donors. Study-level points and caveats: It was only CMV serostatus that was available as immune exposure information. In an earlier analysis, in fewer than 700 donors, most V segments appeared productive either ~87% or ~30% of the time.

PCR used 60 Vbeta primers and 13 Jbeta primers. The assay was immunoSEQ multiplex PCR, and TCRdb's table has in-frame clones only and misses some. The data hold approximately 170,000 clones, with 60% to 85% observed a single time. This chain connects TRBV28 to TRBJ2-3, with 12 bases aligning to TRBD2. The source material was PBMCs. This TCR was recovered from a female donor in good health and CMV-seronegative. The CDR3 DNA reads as TGTGCCAGCAGTATCCAACTAGCGGGAGGAACTACGCAGTATTTT. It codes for CASSIQLAGGTTQYF. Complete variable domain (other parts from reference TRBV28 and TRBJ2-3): DVKVTQSSRYLVKRTGEKVFLECVQDMDHENMFWYRQDPGLGLRLIYFSYDVKMKEKGDIPEGYSVSREKKERFSLILESASTNQTSMYLCASSIQLAGGTTQYFGPGTRLTVL.